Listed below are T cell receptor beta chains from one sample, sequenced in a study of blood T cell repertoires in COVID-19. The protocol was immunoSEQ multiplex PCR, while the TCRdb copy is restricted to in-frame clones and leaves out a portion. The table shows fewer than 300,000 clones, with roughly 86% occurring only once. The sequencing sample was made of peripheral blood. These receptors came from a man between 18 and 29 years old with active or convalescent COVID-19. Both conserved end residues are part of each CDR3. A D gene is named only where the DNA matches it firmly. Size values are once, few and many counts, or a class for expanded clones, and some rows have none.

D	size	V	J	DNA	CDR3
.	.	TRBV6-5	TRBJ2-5	TGTGCCAGCAGCCCGGGACTCCTGATTACCGAGACCCAGTACTTC	CASSPGLLITETQYF
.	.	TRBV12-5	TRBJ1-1	TGTGCTAGTGGTTTGGGGGCTAACACTGAAGCTTTCTTT	CASGLGANTEAFF
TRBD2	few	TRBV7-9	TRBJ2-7	TGTGCCAGCAGCTTACCGTTAGCGGGCTACGAGCAGTACTTC	CASSLPLAGYEQYF
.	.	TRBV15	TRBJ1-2	TGTGCCACCAGCAGAGACAGGGATGGCTACACCTTC	CATSRDRDGYTF
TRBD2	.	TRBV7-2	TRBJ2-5	TGTGCCAGCAGCTTATGGACTGCGGGGGTACAAGAGACCCAGTACTTC	CASSLWTAGVQETQYF
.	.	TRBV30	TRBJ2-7	TGTGCCTGGAGTGTTAGCAGGGAGGACTACGAGCAGTACTTC	CAWSVSREDYEQYF
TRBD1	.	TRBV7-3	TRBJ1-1	TGTGCCAGCAGCGTTCAGGGGGCGAACACTGAAGCTTTCTTT	CASSVQGANTEAFF
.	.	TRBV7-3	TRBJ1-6	TGTGCCAGCAGCTTAACCGCGATCGATAATTCACCCCTCCACTTT	CASSLTAIDNSPLHF
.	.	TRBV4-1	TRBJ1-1	TGCGCCAGCAGCCAAGAAAGGACAGTTCCCATTGAAGCTTTCTTT	CASSQERTVPIEAFF
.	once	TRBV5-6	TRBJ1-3	TGTGCCAGCAGCATCGGACAGCTCGGAAACACCATATATTTT	CASSIGQLGNTIYF